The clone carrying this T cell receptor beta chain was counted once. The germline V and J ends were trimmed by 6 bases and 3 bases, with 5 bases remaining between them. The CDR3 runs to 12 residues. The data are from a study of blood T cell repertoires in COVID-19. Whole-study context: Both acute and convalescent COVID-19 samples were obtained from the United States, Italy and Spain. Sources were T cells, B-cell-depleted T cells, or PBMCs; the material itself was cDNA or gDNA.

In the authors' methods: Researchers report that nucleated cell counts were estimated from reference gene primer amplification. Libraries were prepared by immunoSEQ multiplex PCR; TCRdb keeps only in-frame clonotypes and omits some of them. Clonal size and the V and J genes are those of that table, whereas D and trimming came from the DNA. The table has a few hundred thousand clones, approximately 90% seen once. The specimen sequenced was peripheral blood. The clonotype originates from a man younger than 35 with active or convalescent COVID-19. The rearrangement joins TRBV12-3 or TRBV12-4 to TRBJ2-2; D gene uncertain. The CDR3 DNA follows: TGTGCCAGCAGCCCGGACACCGGGGAGCTGTTTTTT. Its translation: CASSPDTGELFF.